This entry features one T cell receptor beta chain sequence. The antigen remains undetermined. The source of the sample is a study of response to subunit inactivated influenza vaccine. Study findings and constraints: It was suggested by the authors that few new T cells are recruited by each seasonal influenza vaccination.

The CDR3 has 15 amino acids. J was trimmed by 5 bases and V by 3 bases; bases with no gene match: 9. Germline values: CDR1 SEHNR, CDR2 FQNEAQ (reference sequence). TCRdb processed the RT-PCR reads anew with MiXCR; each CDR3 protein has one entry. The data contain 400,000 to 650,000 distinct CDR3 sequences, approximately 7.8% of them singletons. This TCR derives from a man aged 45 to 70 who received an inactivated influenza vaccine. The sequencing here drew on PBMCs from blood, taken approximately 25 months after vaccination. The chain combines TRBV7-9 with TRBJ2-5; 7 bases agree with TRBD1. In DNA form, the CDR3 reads TGTGCCAGCAGCTTTGAGAGGGGGCGCAGTGAGACCCAGTACTTC. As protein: CASSFERGRSETQYF.